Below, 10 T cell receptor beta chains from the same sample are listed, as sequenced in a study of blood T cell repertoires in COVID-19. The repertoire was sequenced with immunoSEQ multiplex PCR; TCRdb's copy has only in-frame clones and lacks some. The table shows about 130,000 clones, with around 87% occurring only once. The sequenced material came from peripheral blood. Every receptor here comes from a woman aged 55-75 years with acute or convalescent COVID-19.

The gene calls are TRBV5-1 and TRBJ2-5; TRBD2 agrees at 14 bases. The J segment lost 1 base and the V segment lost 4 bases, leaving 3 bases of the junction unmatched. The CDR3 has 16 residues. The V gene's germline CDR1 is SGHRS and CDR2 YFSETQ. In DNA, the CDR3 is TGCGCCAGCAGCACCGGACTAGCGGGAGGCCAAGAGACCCAGTACTTC. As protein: CASSTGLAGGQETQYF.

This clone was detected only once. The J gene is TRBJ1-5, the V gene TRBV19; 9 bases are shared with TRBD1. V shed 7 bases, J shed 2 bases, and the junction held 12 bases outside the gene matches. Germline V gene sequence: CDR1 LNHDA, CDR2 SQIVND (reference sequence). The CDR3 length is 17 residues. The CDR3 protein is CASTPNRGHVGNQPQHF. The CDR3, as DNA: TGTGCCAGTACCCCCAACAGGGGGCATGTTGGCAATCAGCCCCAGCATTTT. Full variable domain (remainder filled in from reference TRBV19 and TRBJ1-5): DGGITQSPKYLFRKEGQNVTLSCEQNLNHDAMYWYRQDPGQGLRLIYYSQIVNDFQKGDIAEGYSVSREKKESFPLTVTSAQKNPTAFYLCASTPNRGHVGNQPQHFGDGTRLSIL.

The CDR3 DNA sequence: TGTGCCAGCAGTGGGGAGCGGGGGAGGCTGTTTTTT. Translation: CASSGERGRLFF. The rearrangement uses TRBV2 and TRBJ1-4; D is perhaps TRBD1 (5 bases). The CDR3 spans 12 residues. Trimming left V 4 bases short and J 14 bases short, with 14 bases between. Germline V gives CDR1 SNHLY, CDR2 FYNNEI.

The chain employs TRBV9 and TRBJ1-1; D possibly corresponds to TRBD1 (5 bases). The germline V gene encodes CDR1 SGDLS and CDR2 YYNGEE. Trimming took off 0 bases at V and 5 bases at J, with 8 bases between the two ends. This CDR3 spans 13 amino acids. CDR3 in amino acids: CASSVEAGTEAFF. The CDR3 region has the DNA TGTGCCAGCAGCGTAGAGGCAGGGACTGAAGCTTTCTTT.

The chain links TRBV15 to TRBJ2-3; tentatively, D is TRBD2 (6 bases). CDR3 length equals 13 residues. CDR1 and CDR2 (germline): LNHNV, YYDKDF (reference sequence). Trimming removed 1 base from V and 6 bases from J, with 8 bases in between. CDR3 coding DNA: TGTGCCACCAGCAGAGGGGGGGATGATACGCAGTATTTT. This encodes CATSRGGDDTQYF.

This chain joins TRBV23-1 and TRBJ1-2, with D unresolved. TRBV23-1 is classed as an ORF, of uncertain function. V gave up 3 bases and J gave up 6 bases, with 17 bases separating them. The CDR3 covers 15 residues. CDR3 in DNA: TGCGCCAGCAGTCACAAGAGGGAGGGTCTTAATGGCTACACCTTC. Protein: CASSHKREGLNGYTF.

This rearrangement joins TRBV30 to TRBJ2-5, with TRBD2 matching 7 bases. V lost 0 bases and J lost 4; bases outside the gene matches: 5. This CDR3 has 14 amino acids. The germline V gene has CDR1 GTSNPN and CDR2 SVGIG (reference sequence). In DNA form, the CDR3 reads TGTGCCTGGAGTGTACACGCGGGGGTAGAGACCCAGTACTTC. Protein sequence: CAWSVHAGVETQYF.

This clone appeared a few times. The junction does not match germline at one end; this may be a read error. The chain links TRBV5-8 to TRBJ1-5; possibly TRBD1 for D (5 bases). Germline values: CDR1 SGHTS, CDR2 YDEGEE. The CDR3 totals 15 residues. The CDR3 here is CASSVGQSAAQTQHF. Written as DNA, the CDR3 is TGTGCCAGCAGCGTAGGACAATCCGCAGCTCAGACCCAGCATTTT.

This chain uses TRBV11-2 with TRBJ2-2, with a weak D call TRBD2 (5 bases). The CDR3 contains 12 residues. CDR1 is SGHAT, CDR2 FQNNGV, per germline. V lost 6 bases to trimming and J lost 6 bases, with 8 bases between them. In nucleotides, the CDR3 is TGTGCCAGCAGGAGCGGCGCCGGGGAGCTGTTTTTT. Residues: CASRSGAGELFF.

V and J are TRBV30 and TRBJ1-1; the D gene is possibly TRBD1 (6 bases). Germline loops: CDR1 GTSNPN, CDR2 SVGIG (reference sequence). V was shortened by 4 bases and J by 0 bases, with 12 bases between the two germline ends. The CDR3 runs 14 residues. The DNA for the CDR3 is TGTGCCTGGATAACCAGGGGCATGAACACTGAAGCTTTCTTT. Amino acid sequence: CAWITRGMNTEAFF.